This T cell receptor (beta chain) was sequenced for a study of blood T cells in healthy people across ages. Germline trimming cut 4 bases from V and 0 bases from J; bases unmatched to any gene: 4. Germline V CDR1 and CDR2: ENHRY, SYGVKD. CDR3 length equals 16 residues. PCR was performed a second time for roughly 7 to 12 cycles using a sample-barcoded 5' primer and a J-beta primer mix. TCRdb re-called the 5' RACE reads through MiXCR, storing one row per CDR3 protein. The table shows 1.2 million to 1.5 million distinct CDR3 sequences, with roughly 45% occurring only once. The donors, all healthy, were Caucasians living in Russia, aged roughly 6 to 100. Drawing of peripheral blood yielded roughly 9.3 milliliters from each donor. Per sample, no less than 5 micrograms of total RNA were extracted. Overall study results and limits: Naive CD4+ cell counts and diversity both ran higher in long-lived than in aged donors.

This clonotype was observed a few times. Its antigen is unidentified. The chain employs TRBV10-3 and TRBJ2-3; the match to TRBD2 covers 10 bases. Sequenced material: blood. This clonotype originated in a woman aged 18-30 years in good health. CDR3 protein: CAISGRTSGSTDTQYF. CDR3 bases: TGTGCCATCAGTGGCAGGACTAGCGGTAGCACAGATACGCAGTATTTT.